This TCR beta chain was sequenced during a study of shared clonotypes between healthy human individuals. Notes on the study in general: Between a few donors, naive CD4 clonotypes were shared at a level of approximately 5%.

CD45RO-negative, CCR7-positively selected cells formed the naive CD8 fraction, excluding terminally differentiated effector memory CD45RA+ cells. Germline V gene sequence: CDR1 MDHEN, CDR2 SYDVKM. The CDR3 has 14 amino acids. Trimming removed 3 bases at V and 3 bases at J, with 11 bases between. This clone was recorded only once. Its matching antigen is unknown. Sorted-subset replicate PCR reactions were performed with about 210 ng DNA, corresponding to roughly 29,000 T cell genomes. Repertoires were generated with immunoSEQ multiplex PCR, while TCRdb's copy carries only in-frame clones and drops some. There are around 2,000,000 clones in the sample; about 95% occur only once, and roughly 1.1% lies in the top ten.

The sequence derives from a man in his late teens or twenties in good health. The gene calls are TRBV28 and TRBJ1-1; D perhaps matches TRBD1 (5 bases). The sequencing input was naive CD8+ T cells sorted from blood. The CDR3 protein is CASSLGGPDTEAFF. CDR3 nucleotides: TGTGCCAGCAGTTTGGGGGGACCGGACACTGAAGCTTTCTTT.